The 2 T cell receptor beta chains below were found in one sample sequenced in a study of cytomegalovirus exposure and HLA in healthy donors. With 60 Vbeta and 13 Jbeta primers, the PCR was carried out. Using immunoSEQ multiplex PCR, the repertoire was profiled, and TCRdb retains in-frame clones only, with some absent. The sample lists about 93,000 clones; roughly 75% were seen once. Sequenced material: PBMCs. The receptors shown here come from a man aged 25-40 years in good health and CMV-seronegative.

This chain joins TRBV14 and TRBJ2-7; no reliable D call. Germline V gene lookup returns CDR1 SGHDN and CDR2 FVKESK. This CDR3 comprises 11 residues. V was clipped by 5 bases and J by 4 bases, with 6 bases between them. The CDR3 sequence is CASSIQYEQYF. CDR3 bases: TGTGCCAGCAGCATCCAGTACGAGCAGTACTTC. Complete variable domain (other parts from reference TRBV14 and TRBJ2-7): EAGVTQFPSHSVIEKGQTVTLRCDPISGHDNLYWYRRVMGKEIKFLLHFVKESKQDESGMPNNRFLAERTGGTYSTLKVQPAELEDSGVYFCASSIQYEQYFGPGTRLTVT.

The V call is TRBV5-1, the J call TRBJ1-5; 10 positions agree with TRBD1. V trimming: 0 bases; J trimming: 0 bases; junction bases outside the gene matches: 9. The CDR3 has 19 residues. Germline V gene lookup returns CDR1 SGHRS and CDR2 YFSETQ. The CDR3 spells CASSLGPWDRGLSNQPQHF. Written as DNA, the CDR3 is TGCGCCAGCAGCTTGGGGCCCTGGGACAGGGGTCTTAGCAATCAGCCCCAGCATTTT.